The subject of this entry is one T cell receptor beta chain. Random hexamers were used to reverse transcribe an amount of roughly 0.5 to 1 ug RNA. TCRdb passed the immunoSEQ multiplex PCR reads through MiXCR, listing each CDR3 protein once. The sample gives approximately 120,000 distinct CDR3 sequences, under 95% of which show up once; about 0.23% is in the top ten. These data originate in a study of CD8 T cells in Susac syndrome. The CDR3 extends over 13 amino acids. Germline V gene data show CDR1 as MNHEY and CDR2 as SMNVEV (reference sequence). The germline V and J ends were trimmed by 3 bases and 3 bases, with 8 bases remaining between them. Sequencing targeted TCR beta in blood CD8+ and CD4+ T cells.

The origin of this receptor is a human donor with multiple sclerosis. The sample taken for sequencing was CD8+ T cells from PBMCs. The chain recombines TRBV27 with TRBJ1-1; D is undetermined. CDR3 sequence (DNA): TGTGCCAGCAGTTTCGGGTTGCACACTGAAGCTTTCTTT. Protein sequence: CASSFGLHTEAFF.